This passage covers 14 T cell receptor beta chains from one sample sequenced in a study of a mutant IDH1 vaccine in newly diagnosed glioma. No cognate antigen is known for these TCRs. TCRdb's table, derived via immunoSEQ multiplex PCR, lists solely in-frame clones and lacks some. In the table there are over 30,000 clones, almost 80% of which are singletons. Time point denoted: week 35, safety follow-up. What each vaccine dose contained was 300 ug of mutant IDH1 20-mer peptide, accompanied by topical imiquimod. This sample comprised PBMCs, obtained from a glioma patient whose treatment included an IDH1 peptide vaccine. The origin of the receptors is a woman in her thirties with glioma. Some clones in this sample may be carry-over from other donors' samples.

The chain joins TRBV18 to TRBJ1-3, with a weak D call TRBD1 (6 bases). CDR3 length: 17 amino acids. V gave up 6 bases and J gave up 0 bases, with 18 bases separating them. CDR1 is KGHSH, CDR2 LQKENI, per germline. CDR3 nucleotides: TGTGCCAGCTCTCCTAATGCGGGACACAACTCTGGAAACACCATATATTTT. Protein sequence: CASSPNAGHNSGNTIYF.

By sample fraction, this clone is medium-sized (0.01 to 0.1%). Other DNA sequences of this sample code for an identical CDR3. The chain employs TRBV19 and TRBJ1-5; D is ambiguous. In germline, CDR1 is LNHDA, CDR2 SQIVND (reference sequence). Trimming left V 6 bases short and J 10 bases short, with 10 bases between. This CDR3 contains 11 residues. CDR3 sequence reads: CASSTPGPQHF. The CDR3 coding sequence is TGTGCCAGTAGCACACCGGGACCCCAGCATTTT.

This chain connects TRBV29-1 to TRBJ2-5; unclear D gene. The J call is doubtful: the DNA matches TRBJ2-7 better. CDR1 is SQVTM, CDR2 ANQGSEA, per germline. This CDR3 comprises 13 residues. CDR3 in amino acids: CSVESSAPYEQYF. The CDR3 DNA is TGCAGCGTTGAGTCCTCAGCCCCCTACGAGCAGTACTTC.

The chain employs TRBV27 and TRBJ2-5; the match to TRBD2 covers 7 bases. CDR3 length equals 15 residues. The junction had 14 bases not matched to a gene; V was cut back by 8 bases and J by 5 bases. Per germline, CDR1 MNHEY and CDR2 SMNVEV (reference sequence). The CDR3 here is CASPWGREGPETQYF. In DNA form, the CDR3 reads TGTGCCAGCCCCTGGGGAAGGGAGGGCCCGGAGACCCAGTACTTC.

The CDR3 region has the DNA TGCAGCGTCCTAACTGGCTACGAGCAGTACTTC. This encodes CSVLTGYEQYF. The gene calls are TRBV29-1 and TRBJ2-7; D gene uncertain. V lost 6 bases, J lost 3 bases, and 9 bases lay in between. The CDR3 is 11 amino acids. Germline V CDR1 and CDR2: SQVTM, ANQGSEA.

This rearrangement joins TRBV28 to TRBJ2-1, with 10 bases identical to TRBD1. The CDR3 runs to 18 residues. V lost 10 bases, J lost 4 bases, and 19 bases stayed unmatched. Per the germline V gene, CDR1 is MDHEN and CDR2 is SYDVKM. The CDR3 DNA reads TGTGCCACTTCCTCCGGGACAGGGGTTTATGGGGGTTACAATGAGCAGTTCTTC. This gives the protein CATSSGTGVYGGYNEQFF.

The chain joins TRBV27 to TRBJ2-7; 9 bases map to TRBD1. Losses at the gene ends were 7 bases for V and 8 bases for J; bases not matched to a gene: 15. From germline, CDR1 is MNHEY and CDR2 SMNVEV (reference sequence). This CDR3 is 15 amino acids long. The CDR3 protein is CASTPRTGAFSQQYF. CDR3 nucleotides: TGTGCCAGCACCCCTCGGACAGGGGCTTTCTCGCAGCAGTACTTC.

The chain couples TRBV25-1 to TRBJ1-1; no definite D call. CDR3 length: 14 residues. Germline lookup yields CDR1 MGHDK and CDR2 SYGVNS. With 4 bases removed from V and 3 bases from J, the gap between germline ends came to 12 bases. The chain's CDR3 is CASSAPSRDTEAFF. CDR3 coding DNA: TGTGCCAGCAGTGCCCCCTCCCGGGACACTGAAGCTTTCTTT.

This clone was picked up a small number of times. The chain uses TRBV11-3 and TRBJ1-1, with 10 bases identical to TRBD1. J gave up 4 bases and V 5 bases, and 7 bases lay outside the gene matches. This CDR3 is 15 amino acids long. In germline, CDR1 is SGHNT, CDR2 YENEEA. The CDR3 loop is CASSHRDRGITEAFF. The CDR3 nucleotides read TGTGCCAGCAGCCACCGGGACAGGGGCATCACTGAAGCTTTCTTT.

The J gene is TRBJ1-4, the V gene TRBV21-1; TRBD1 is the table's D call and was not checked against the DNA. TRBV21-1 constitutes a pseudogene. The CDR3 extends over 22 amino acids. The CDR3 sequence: CASSPPVGTDRGSLNNNEKLFF. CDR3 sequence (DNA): TGTGCCAGCAGCCCCCCAGTGGGGACCGACAGGGGGTCTCTTAACAATAATGAAAAACTGTTTTTT.

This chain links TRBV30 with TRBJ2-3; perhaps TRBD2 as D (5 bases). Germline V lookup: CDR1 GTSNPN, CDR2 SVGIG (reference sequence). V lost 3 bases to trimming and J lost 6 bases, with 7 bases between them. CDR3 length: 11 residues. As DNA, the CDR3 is TGTGCCTGGAGCAGCGGCGATACGCAGTATTTT. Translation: CAWSSGDTQYF.

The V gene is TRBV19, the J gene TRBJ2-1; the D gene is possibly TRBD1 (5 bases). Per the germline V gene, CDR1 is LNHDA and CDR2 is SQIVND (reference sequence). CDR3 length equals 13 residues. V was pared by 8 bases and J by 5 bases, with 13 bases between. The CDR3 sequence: CASATGFNNEQFF. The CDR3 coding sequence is TGTGCCAGTGCCACAGGTTTTAACAATGAGCAGTTCTTC.

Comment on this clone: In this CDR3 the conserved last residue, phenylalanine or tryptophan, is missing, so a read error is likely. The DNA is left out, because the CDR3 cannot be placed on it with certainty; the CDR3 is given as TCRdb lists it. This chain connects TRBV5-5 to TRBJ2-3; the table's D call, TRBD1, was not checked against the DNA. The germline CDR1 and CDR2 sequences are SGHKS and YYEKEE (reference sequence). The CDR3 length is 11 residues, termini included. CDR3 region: CASSLDRDTHI.

The CDR3 DNA is TGTGCCAGCAGCTTCCCTGGGGCCAACGTCCTGACTTTC. The encoded protein is CASSFPGANVLTF. V is TRBV11-3 and J is TRBJ2-6; D unresolved. With 3 bases removed from V and 2 bases from J, the gap between germline ends came to 2 bases. The length of the CDR3 is 13 residues. Per germline, CDR1 SGHNT and CDR2 YENEEA.